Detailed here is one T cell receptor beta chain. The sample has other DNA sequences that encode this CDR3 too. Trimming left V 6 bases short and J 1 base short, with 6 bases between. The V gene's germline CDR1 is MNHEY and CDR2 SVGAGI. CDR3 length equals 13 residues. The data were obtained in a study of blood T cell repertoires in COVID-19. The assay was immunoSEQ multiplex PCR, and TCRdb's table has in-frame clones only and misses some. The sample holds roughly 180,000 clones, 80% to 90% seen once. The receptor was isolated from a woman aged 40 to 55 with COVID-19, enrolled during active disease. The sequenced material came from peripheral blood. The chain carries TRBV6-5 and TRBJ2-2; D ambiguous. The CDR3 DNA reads TGTGCCAGCAGGCCAGGGAACACCGGGGAGCTGTTTTTT. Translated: CASRPGNTGELFF.